These T cell receptor beta chains were read from a single sample in a study of T cells after yellow fever vaccination. TCRdb ran MiXCR on the 5' RACE reads and lists one entry per CDR3 protein. The sample holds around 600,000 distinct CDR3 sequences; about 12% are singletons and the top ten take just under 15%. Material: PBMCs, obtained on the day of the yellow fever booster vaccination. Every receptor here comes from a young man who received the YFV17D yellow fever vaccine. Each CDR3 is given with its conserved first and last residue. D genes are given only for firm matches. Clone size is given for some rows only: seen once, a few or many times, or a class if the clone is expanded.

few,TRBJ2-7,TRBV5-1,-,TGCGCCAGCAGCTTGGGGGACAAGTACGAGCAGTACTTC,CASSLGDKYEQYF
few,TRBJ2-6,TRBV5-4,TRBD1,TGTGCCAGCAGCCCGACAGGGGGCCCCTCTGGGGCCAACGTCCTGACTTTC,CASSPTGGPSGANVLTF
-,TRBJ2-3,TRBV5-1,-,TGCGCCAGCAGCGTACAAGGGCCAACCGGAGATACGCAGTATTTT,CASSVQGPTGDTQYF
-,TRBJ1-6,TRBV11-1,-,TGTGCCAGCAGCTTAATAGGGAGGATGCAGGGGAGGAATTCACCCCTCCACTTT,CASSLIGRMQGRNSPLHF
-,TRBJ2-7,TRBV7-2,TRBD1,TGTGCCAGCAGCCCCGGGACAGGGGGAATTGAGCAGTACTTC,CASSPGTGGIEQYF
few,TRBJ1-6,TRBV6-1,TRBD1,TGTGCCAGCAGCAGGGGACAGGGGGGATCACCCCTCCACTTT,CASSRGQGGSPLHF
many,TRBJ2-1,TRBV6-2/TRBV6-3,-,TGTGCCACAATGCTCTTCCAATACTACAATGAGCAGTTCTTC,CATMLFQYYNEQFF
few,TRBJ2-7,TRBV20-1,-,TGCAGTGCTTTCGTGGGGCCCTCCTACGAGCAGTACTTC,CSAFVGPSYEQYF
few,TRBJ2-1,TRBV6-2/TRBV6-3,TRBD2,TGTGCCAGCAGTAACCGGGACCGCCAGGGACTAGGCGATTTCAATGAGCAGTTCTTC,CASSNRDRQGLGDFNEQFF
-,TRBJ1-5,TRBV12-3/TRBV12-4,-,TGTGCCAGCAGACCCGGACTGTACCAGCCCCAGCATTTT,CASRPGLYQPQHF
-,TRBJ2-3,TRBV5-4,-,TGTGCCAGCAGGATTGGCCCCTCCACAGATACGCAGTATTTT,CASRIGPSTDTQYF
-,TRBJ1-1,TRBV28,-,TGTGCCAGCAATTCCAGGCGTGAAGCTTTCTTT,CASNSRREAFF
few,TRBJ2-2,TRBV7-2,TRBD2,TGTGCCAGCAGCTGGGGACTAGCGGGACCCACCGGGGAGCTGTTTTTT,CASSWGLAGPTGELFF
-,TRBJ2-7,TRBV18,-,TGTGCCAGCTCATCCAGGGAAACCTACGAGCAGTACTTC,CASSSRETYEQYF
few,TRBJ2-5,TRBV7-7,-,TGTGCTAGCAGCCTAGGCAGACTAGTCTCCCAAGAGACCCAGTACTTC,CASSLGRLVSQETQYF
-,TRBJ2-2,TRBV7-2,-,TGTGCCAGCAGCGGGTCATACGGGGAGCTGTTTTTT,CASSGSYGELFF
-,TRBJ2-7,TRBV20-1,-,TGCAGTGCTCCCACCAAGAGACAGAGGAGCTACGAGCAGTACTTC,CSAPTKRQRSYEQYF
-,TRBJ2-2,TRBV19,-,TGTGCCAGTAGTATAGGTCCGTTCGCGAACACCGGGGAGCTGTTTTTT,CASSIGPFANTGELFF
few,TRBJ2-7,TRBV6-5,-,TGTGCCAGCAGTTCCCTTCGGGACAGGCCGGCTAGCGGAGCCTACGAGCAGTACTTC,CASSSLRDRPASGAYEQYF
few,TRBJ2-3,TRBV6-5,-,TGTGCCAGCAGTTACAACGGCGGTACAGATACGCAGTATTTT,CASSYNGGTDTQYF
-,TRBJ2-2,TRBV7-6,TRBD2,TGTGCCAGCAGCTTAGGGCCGTGGCGGGGGGACACCGGGGAGCTGTTTTTT,CASSLGPWRGDTGELFF
-,TRBJ1-1,TRBV7-2,-,TGTGCCAGCAGCCAAGCTAGCGGCGAAGCTTTCTTT,CASSQASGEAFF
few,TRBJ2-1,TRBV29-1,TRBD2,TGCAGCGTTTCTCCGACTAGCGGGAGGGAGGGTTTCTCCTACAATGAGCAGTTCTTC,CSVSPTSGREGFSYNEQFF
few,TRBJ2-1,TRBV11-2,TRBD2,TGTGCCAGCAGCTTAGGATCAGCGGGGTACAATGAGCAGTTCTTC,CASSLGSAGYNEQFF
few,TRBJ2-1,TRBV12-3/TRBV12-4,TRBD2,TGTGCCAGCACCCCGGGACTAGCGGCAACTTCCTACAATGAGCAGTTCTTC,CASTPGLAATSYNEQFF
-,TRBJ2-7,TRBV20-1,-,TGCAGTGCTAGAAACCCTGAACGGGCCACCTACGAGCAGTACTTC,CSARNPERATYEQYF
few,TRBJ2-3,TRBV3-1,-,TGTGCCAGCAGCAAAGGACTGGTAGATACGCAGTATTTT,CASSKGLVDTQYF
many,TRBJ2-2,TRBV6-2/TRBV6-3,TRBD1,TGTGCCAGCAGACACACCGGGACAGGGGACACCGGGGAGCTGTTTTTT,CASRHTGTGDTGELFF
few,TRBJ2-5,TRBV6-5,TRBD2,TGTGCCAGCAGTAACCCGGGGGGAGCCTCCGAGACCCAGTACTTC,CASSNPGGASETQYF
-,TRBJ2-2,TRBV23-1,-,-,CASSQSRRNTRTPGSCFF
-,TRBJ2-3,TRBV7-6,-,TGTGCCAGCAGTTCTGGGACGACCAACACAGATACGCAGTATTTT,CASSSGTTNTDTQYF
few,TRBJ1-1,TRBV4-3,-,TGCGCCAGCAGCCAATTACTTCAGAGCACTGAAGCTTTCTTT,CASSQLLQSTEAFF
few,TRBJ2-1,TRBV28,-,TGTGCCAGCACTTTGGGGGGAGGCCACAATGAGCAGTTCTTC,CASTLGGGHNEQFF
few,TRBJ2-5,TRBV5-1,-,TGCGCCAGCAGCTTGAATCAGGGGAGAAGTCGGGAGACCCAGTACTTC,CASSLNQGRSRETQYF
few,TRBJ2-1,TRBV24-1,-,TGTGCCACCAGTGATGGACTGGCCAAGCAGGGTGAGCAGTTCTTC,CATSDGLAKQGEQFF
-,TRBJ1-2,TRBV20-1,-,TGCAGTGCTATAGGGGAGGGCTACACCTTC,CSAIGEGYTF
few,TRBJ2-5,TRBV7-9,TRBD1,TGTGCCAGCATCCCGGGACAGGGAAAAGAGACCCAGTACTTC,CASIPGQGKETQYF
few,TRBJ1-6,TRBV4-3,-,TGCGCCAGCAGCCAGGCAATGACAGTAGAATCACCCCTCCACTTT,CASSQAMTVESPLHF
-,TRBJ2-5,TRBV19,TRBD1,TGTGCCACCGGCGGGACAGGGGGCTCACGTCCGAAGGGGACCCAGTACTTC,CATGGTGGSRPKGTQYF
-,TRBJ2-1,TRBV20-1,-,TGCAGTGCTCGTGAGAATGGTGAGCAGTTCTTC,CSARENGEQFF
-,TRBJ2-3,TRBV12-3/TRBV12-4,-,TGTGCCAGCAGTTTTGGGAGGACTTATAATACGCAGTATTTT,CASSFGRTYNTQYF
few,TRBJ1-4,TRBV7-2,-,TGTGCCAGCAGCTTAGTAGGGGCCGGGGGACTGTTTTTT,CASSLVGAGGLFF
-,TRBJ1-5,TRBV4-3,-,TGCGCCAGCAGCCAAGATATCCTGGCAGGGTCGAATCAGCCCCAGCATTTT,CASSQDILAGSNQPQHF
few,TRBJ1-3,TRBV5-1,-,TGCGCCAGCAGCCGCGGGTCCCGATCGGGAAACACCATATATTTT,CASSRGSRSGNTIYF
-,TRBJ2-2,TRBV20-1,TRBD2,TGCAGTGCTAGAGAGAGTCTAGCGGGACCCGGGGAGCTGTTTTTT,CSARESLAGPGELFF
few,TRBJ1-2,TRBV7-2,-,TGTGCCGCCGGAGGGCTTAAAGGCTACACCTTC,CAAGGLKGYTF
-,TRBJ2-1,TRBV2,-,TGTGCCAGCAGACAGTATGGTGAGCAGTTCTTC,CASRQYGEQFF
-,TRBJ2-1,TRBV12-3/TRBV12-4,TRBD1,TGTGCCAGCAGTACCGACAGGGGGTCCTACAATGAGCAGTTCTTC,CASSTDRGSYNEQFF
-,TRBJ2-2,TRBV16,-,TGTGCCAGCAGCCAGGCGGGGCATAACACCGGGGAGCTGTTTTTT,CASSQAGHNTGELFF
few,TRBJ2-3,TRBV28,TRBD2,TGTGCCAGCAGTTTATTCGACCTAGCGGGGGTCACAGATACGCAGTATTTT,CASSLFDLAGVTDTQYF
-,TRBJ2-7,TRBV7-2,-,TGTGCCAGCAGCTTTCCGGAGCCCCTCTACGAGCAGTACTTC,CASSFPEPLYEQYF
-,TRBJ2-1,TRBV28,-,TGTGCCAGCAGTTTGCCACTAGCTCATGCGTTCTTC,CASSLPLAHAFF
-,TRBJ2-1,TRBV5-1,-,TGCGCCAGCAGCTACTGGACCAACAATGAGCAGTTCTTC,CASSYWTNNEQFF
few,TRBJ2-3,TRBV5-5,-,TGTGCCAGCAGCTCCCCCAAGAGCGGAAGCTCGGATACGCAGTATTTT,CASSSPKSGSSDTQYF
-,TRBJ1-6,TRBV7-2,-,TGTGCCAGCAGCCCCCAGTACGGGGAATCCCTCCACTTT,CASSPQYGESLHF